Listed here are 10 T cell receptor beta chains from one sample, sequenced in a study of shared clonotypes between healthy human individuals. Libraries were prepared by immunoSEQ multiplex PCR; TCRdb keeps only in-frame clonotypes and omits some of them. Of approximately 600,000 clones listed, roughly 95% are singletons. CD45RO-negative CD8 cells positively selected for CCR7 made up the naive population, which excluded terminally differentiated effector memory CD45RA+ cells. Input material: naive CD8+ T cells sorted from blood. The source is a woman aged 25 to 39 in good health.

The chain uses TRBV29-1 and TRBJ2-3; 15 bases line up with TRBD2. Trimming took 7 bases from V and 4 from J; bases not matched to a gene: 12. Per the germline V gene, CDR1 is SQVTM and CDR2 is ANQGSEA. This CDR3 is built from 17 residues. The CDR3 DNA reads TGCAGCGCACGCGGGGGACTAGCGGGAGGTATATCAGATACGCAGTATTTT. Residues: CSARGGLAGGISDTQYF.

The rearrangement uses TRBV5-6 and TRBJ2-7; a weak D match, TRBD1 (5 bases). The germline V gene encodes CDR1 SGHDT and CDR2 YYEEEE. The CDR3 totals 15 residues. Trimming took 4 bases from V and 2 from J, leaving 16 bases between them. The CDR3 sequence is CASSLTALVTYEQYF. The CDR3 DNA is TGTGCCAGCAGCCTGACAGCCTTGGTGACCTACGAGCAGTACTTC. Full variable domain (outside the CDR3, taken from reference TRBV5-6 and TRBJ2-7): DAGVTQSPTHLIKTRGQQVTLRCSPKSGHDTVSWYQQALGQGPQFIFQYYEEEERQRGNFPDRFSGHQFPNYSSELNVNALLLGDSALYLCASSLTALVTYEQYFGPGTRLTVT.

The chain is built from TRBV1 and TRBJ2-3. TRBV1 is a pseudogene. The CDR3 contains 12 residues. For the CDR3, the DNA is TGCACCAGCAGCCAGGGCGGAGATACGCAGTATTTT. Encoded protein: CTSSQGGDTQYF.

The rearrangement links TRBV19 to TRBJ2-1; 7 bases are shared with TRBD2. Germline CDR1 is LNHDA and CDR2 is SQIVND (reference sequence). The ends lost 5 bases at V and 6 bases at J; junction bases unmatched: 1. The CDR3 has 12 amino acids. DNA for the CDR3: TGTGCCAGTAGTCCGGGGGGCAATGAGCAGTTCTTC. It yields the protein CASSPGGNEQFF.

The genes are TRBV13 and TRBJ1-1; D not certain. Trimming removed 0 bases from V and 0 bases from J, with 14 bases in between. CDR3 length: 17 residues. In germline, CDR1 is PRHDT, CDR2 FYEKMQ (reference sequence). CDR3 sequence reads: CASSLGGGRPMNTEAFF. CDR3 bases: TGTGCCAGCAGCTTAGGGGGCGGGAGGCCGATGAACACTGAAGCTTTCTTT.

This rearrangement joins TRBV9 to TRBJ2-5; 7 nucleotides line up with TRBD1. Trimming at V came to 4 bases and at J to 1 base, leaving 4 bases not matched to a gene. This CDR3 is 14 amino acids long. The germline V gene encodes CDR1 SGDLS and CDR2 YYNGEE. The CDR3 region is CASSRGQTQETQYF. CDR3 nucleotides: TGTGCCAGCAGCCGGGGACAGACCCAAGAGACCCAGTACTTC.

V usage is TRBV19 and J usage is TRBJ2-4, with 7 positions matching TRBD1. The germline CDR1 and CDR2 sequences are LNHDA and SQIVND (reference sequence). This CDR3 contains 14 residues. Losses at the gene ends were 5 bases for V and 5 bases for J; bases not matched to a gene: 6. CDR3 sequence (DNA): TGTGCCAGTAGTTGGTTCCAGGGGGAAAACATTCAGTACTTC. Amino acid sequence: CASSWFQGENIQYF.

The chain combines TRBV6-5 with TRBJ2-7; TRBD2 might be the D (6 bases). The CDR3 contains 16 residues. V lost 3 bases to trimming and J lost 1 base, with 16 bases between them. Germline V CDR1 and CDR2: MNHEY, SVGAGI. CDR3 bases: TGTGCCAGCAGTTATCGCTTCGGGGGAGAATCCTACGAGCAGTACTTC. Residues: CASSYRFGGESYEQYF.

The chain uses TRBV19 and TRBJ2-5; 11 positions agree with TRBD2. The J call may be wrong; the DNA end is better matched by TRBJ2-7. Germline-derived CDR1 and CDR2 are LNHDA and SQIVND (reference sequence). This CDR3 is 15 amino acids long. Here the CDR3 DNA reads TGTGCCAGTAGTACCCTAGCGGGGGGAACCTACGAGCAGTACTTC. Translated, it gives CASSTLAGGTYEQYF.

This clone was detected only once. For the CDR3, the DNA is TGTGCCAGCAGTGAAGAATTGAGTAGCGTCCTTCCAGACGATGAGCAGTTCTTC. Its protein is CASSEELSSVLPDDEQFF. The chain couples TRBV6-1 to TRBJ2-1, with D perhaps TRBD2 (5 bases). The CDR3 sequence is 18 residues long. Germline V gene lookup returns CDR1 MNHNS and CDR2 SASEGT. Trimming took off 1 base at V and 8 bases at J, with 24 bases between the two ends.